This TCR beta chain was obtained from a study of blood T cells in healthy people across ages. Study-level background: T cells yielded about one barcoded beta molecule per two cells through template switching.

A second PCR, run for about 7 to 11 cycles, used a sample-barcoded 5' primer plus a J-beta primer mix. TCRdb independently ran MiXCR on the 5' RACE reads; one entry per CDR3 protein. The sample includes about 720,000 distinct CDR3 sequences, 25% seen only once; the top ten take approximately 3.7%. Germline CDR1 SQVTM, CDR2 ANQGSEA. The CDR3 is 12 amino acids. Trimming took 0 bases from V and 9 from J, leaving 12 bases between them. This sample also belongs to another study, concerning T cells of mothers and their children. From that second work: Donation came from three healthy Caucasian mothers together with their six children.

V and J are TRBV29-1 and TRBJ2-7; D gene uncertain. Sequencing input: blood. The TCR was taken from a boy aged 5 to 17 in good health. The CDR3 is CSVEDLVGGQYF. CDR3 in DNA: TGCAGCGTTGAAGATCTGGTAGGCGGGCAGTACTTC.